This entry is about one T cell receptor beta chain. Its recognized antigen is unknown. It has no much larger one-base neighbor in the sample; base qualities were not kept. The CDR3 starts with the cysteine, ends with the phenylalanine, and has 12 residues. The kept DNA is CDR3 alone, 36 bases in frame from the first base. Trimming takes 1 base from V and 7 bases from J, and the germline ends sit 5 bases apart. CDR1 SGHVS and CDR2 FQNEAQ were looked up in the germline V gene. The time point label, read with the paper, signifies: baseline before first vaccination. Vaccinee samples came from UK trials COV001 and COV002, including a single-blind randomized controlled phase 2/3 trial of AZD1222 (ChAdOx1 nCoV-19) in healthy adults. For TCRbeta chain sequencing, PBMC samples were collected from trial participants at day 0 and at day 28 after the second dose. The source of the sample is a study of T cell responses to AZD1222 COVID-19 vaccine (dated by TCRdb to about 2021). As for the study more broadly: AZD1222 recipients whose second dose came at about 4 weeks and those whose second dose came at about 12 weeks were combined into one group, since spike-specific TCR depth and breadth did not differ between the two schedules. A total of 230 or so trial participants underwent TCR sequencing, of whom around 200 received two doses of AZD1222 and 26 received two doses of the MenACWY control vaccine. Trial participants were enrolled by age into subgroups of 18-55, 56-69 and 70-plus years, and around 150, 28 and 57 TCR-sequenced participants, respectively, were included in these subgroups.

Broad study findings and their caveats: Because no day 14 peak-response samples were available, repertoires were characterized only after the peak T cell response. Nearly half of unique spike-specific TCRs reportedly recognized epitopes outside regions mutated in the B.1.351 and B.1.1.7 variants. Conclusions about previously exposed vaccinees are limited, since just 6 or 7 AZD1222 recipients were seropositive for SARS-CoV-2 at baseline. In the small 56-69-year group, the increase in depth fell short of significance, most likely because of low power. Spike-specific TCR breadth and depth rose significantly after two AZD1222 doses compared with day 0 and with MenACWY recipients. Participants were mostly white British, with more females than males. The authors suggested clonal diversity may have been underestimated. Vaccine-associated CD4 TCRs spanned the whole spike protein, with dominant responses in regions 160-218 and 743-854.

The CDR3 regions of human TCRbeta chains were analyzed by immunosequencing. In the source study's methods: Repertoire TCRs were checked for matches against a reference library of SARS-CoV-2-specific TCRs that had been generated using the MIRA antigen-specificity platform. Breadth was defined as the fraction of unique TCRs that were SARS-CoV-2-associated, and depth was defined as the fraction of total T cells that were SARS-CoV-2-associated. Using the MIRA data, each spike-specific TCR was assigned both to the spike region to which the TCR was reactive and to a CD4 or CD8 class. Log10-transformed breadth and depth values were compared by one-way ANOVA with Sidak's multiple comparisons tests. The clones in this table, taken by TCRdb from immuneACCESS, are in-frame only. Not every clone is retained; where verified, under half of the shortfall comes from an unresolved V gene, and the cause of the rest is unknown. V, J and clone size were drawn from that table, and D and trimming were deduced from the DNA. The sample yields 150,000 to 180,000 clones; 88% were counted once. Clones ranked in the top ten supply 3.1% of the sample.

The sequence was collected from an adult in good health. The chain couples TRBV7-8 to TRBJ1-5, with the D gene call left open. Sequenced here: peripheral blood, sampled on day 0 of AZD1222 vaccination. The CDR3 in this case is CASSLDRQPQHF. In nucleotide form, the sequence is TGTGCCAGCAGCTTAGACCGGCAGCCCCAGCATTTT. Extended through the reference TRBV7-8 and TRBJ1-5 proteins, this CDR3 yields the full variable domain: GAGVSQSPRYKVAKRGQDVALRCDPISGHVSLFWYQQALGQGPEFLTYFQNEAQLDKSGLPSDRFFAERPEGSVSTLKIQRTQQEDSAVYLCASSLDRQPQHFGDGTRLSIL.